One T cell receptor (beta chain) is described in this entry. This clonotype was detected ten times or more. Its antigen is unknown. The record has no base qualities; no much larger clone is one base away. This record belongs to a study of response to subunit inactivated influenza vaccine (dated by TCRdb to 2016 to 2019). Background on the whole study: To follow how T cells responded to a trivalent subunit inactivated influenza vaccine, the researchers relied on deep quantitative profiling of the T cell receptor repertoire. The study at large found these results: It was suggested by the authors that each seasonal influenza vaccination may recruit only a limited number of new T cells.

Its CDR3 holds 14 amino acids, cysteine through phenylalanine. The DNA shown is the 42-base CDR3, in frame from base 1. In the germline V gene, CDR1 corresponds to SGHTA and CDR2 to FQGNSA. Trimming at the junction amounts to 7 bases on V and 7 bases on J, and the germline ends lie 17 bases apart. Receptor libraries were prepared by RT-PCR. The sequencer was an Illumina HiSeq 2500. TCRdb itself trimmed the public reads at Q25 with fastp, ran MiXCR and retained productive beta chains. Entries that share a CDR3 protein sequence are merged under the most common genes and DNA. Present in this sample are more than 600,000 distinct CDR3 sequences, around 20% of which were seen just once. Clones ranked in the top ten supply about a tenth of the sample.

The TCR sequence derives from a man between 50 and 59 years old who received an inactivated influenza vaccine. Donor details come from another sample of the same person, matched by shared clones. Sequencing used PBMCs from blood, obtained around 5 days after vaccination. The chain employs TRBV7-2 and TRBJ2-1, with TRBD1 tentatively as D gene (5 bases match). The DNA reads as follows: TGTGCCAGCAAACCAACACACTCAGGGAATGAGCAGTTCTTC. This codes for CASKPTHSGNEQFF.